These 14 T cell receptor beta chains originate from one sample sequenced in a study of CD8 T cells in Susac syndrome. RNA in amounts of about 0.5 to 1 ug was reverse transcribed with random hexamers. Via MiXCR, TCRdb re-called the immunoSEQ multiplex PCR reads, giving one row per CDR3 protein. The sample has 45,000 to 60,000 distinct CDR3 sequences; 85% to 95% are singletons. Sequenced: CD8+ T cells from PBMCs. Receptor source: a human donor with multiple sclerosis.

The chain joins TRBV9 to TRBJ2-3; weak D call: TRBD2 (6 bases). V was cut by 4 bases and J by 2 bases, with 17 bases left in between. The CDR3 spans 16 residues. Germline CDR1 and CDR2: SGDLS and YYNGEE. The CDR3, as DNA: TGTGCCAGCAGCCCCTGGGGCGGCGGGATCACAGATACGCAGTATTTT. This translates into CASSPWGGGITDTQYF.

The CDR3 sequence is CATSDGTDTQYF. The DNA of the CDR3 is TGTGCCACCAGTGATGGGACAGATACGCAGTATTTT. J is TRBJ2-3 and V is TRBV24-1, with no clear D. This CDR3 region has 12 residues. Trimming stripped 3 bases from V and 3 bases from J, with 3 bases between. Germline values: CDR1 KGHDR, CDR2 SFDVKD.

This chain connects TRBV14 to TRBJ1-2, with TRBD1 matching 7 bases. V was clipped by 4 bases and J by 7 bases; unmatched bases: 9. Germline CDR1 reads SGHDN; CDR2 reads FVKESK. The CDR3 contains 14 residues. The CDR3 here is CASSPGRGSSGYTF. The CDR3 coding sequence is TGTGCCAGCAGCCCTGGCAGGGGGAGCAGTGGCTACACCTTC.

This clonotype was recorded only once. A read error may account for a junction end that differs from germline. The J gene is TRBJ2-5, the V gene TRBV4-1; weak D call: TRBD2 (7 bases). Germline CDR1 MGHRA, CDR2 YSYEKL. This CDR3 is 17 amino acids long. For the CDR3, the DNA is TGCGCCAGCGGCCAGGGGTGGGGCGGGGGAGCTCAAGAGACCCAGTACTTC. It codes for CASGQGWGGGAQETQYF.

DNA for the CDR3: TGTGCCTGGAGTGTTCCCCCCGGACGTGGAGAGACCCAGTACTTC. It translates to CAWSVPPGRGETQYF. This chain connects TRBV30 to TRBJ2-5, with no clear D. The CDR3 spans 15 residues. V was trimmed by 0 bases and J by 4 bases, leaving 15 bases between them. CDR1 is GTSNPN and CDR2 is SVGIG in the germline V gene (reference sequence).

The rearrangement joins TRBV10-2 to TRBJ2-3; 9 bases match TRBD2. The germline V gene has CDR1 WSHSY and CDR2 SAAADI. This CDR3 contains 14 residues. V shed 6 bases and J 5 bases; nucleotides not matched to a gene: 6. CDR3 sequence: CASRRRGGQDTQYF. CDR3 in DNA: TGCGCCAGCAGGAGGCGGGGGGGCCAAGATACGCAGTATTTT.

V and J are TRBV7-9 and TRBJ2-5, with 7 positions matching TRBD1. V trimming: 1 base; J trimming: 3 bases; junction bases outside the gene matches: 2. Germline V gives CDR1 SEHNR, CDR2 FQNEAQ (reference sequence). The CDR3 loop spans 14 amino acids. CDR3 amino acids: CASSLGGTEETQYF. The DNA for the CDR3 is TGTGCCAGCAGCTTAGGGGGGACAGAAGAGACCCAGTACTTC.

The chain is built from TRBV12-3 or TRBV12-4 and TRBJ1-1; D unresolved. The CDR3 runs to 15 residues. The germline V and J ends were trimmed by 1 base and 3 bases, with 12 bases remaining between them. CDR3: CASSLEAAQYTEAFF. In DNA form, the CDR3 reads TGTGCCAGCAGTTTAGAGGCAGCTCAGTACACTGAAGCTTTCTTT.

The CDR3 region has the DNA TGTGCCAGCAGCTTAACAGGACTAGCGGGTACTAGCACAGATACGCAGTATTTT. This sequence encodes CASSLTGLAGTSTDTQYF. The gene calls are TRBV7-3 and TRBJ2-3; TRBD2 agrees at 11 bases. The CDR3 contains 18 residues. Germline CDR1 SGHTA, CDR2 FQGTGA. With 0 bases clipped from V and 0 bases from J, the junction kept 5 bases outside the gene matches.

The V gene is TRBV12-3 or TRBV12-4, the J gene TRBJ2-7, with 9 bases that match TRBD1. The CDR3 has 14 residues. Trimming at V came to 1 base and at J to 6 bases, leaving 4 bases not matched to a gene. The CDR3 DNA reads as TGTGCCAGCAGTTTAGTCCGACAGGGGGTCGAGCAGTACTTC. Protein: CASSLVRQGVEQYF.

The chain couples TRBV7-9 to TRBJ2-7; D possibly matches TRBD1 or TRBD2 (5 bases each). The CDR3 consists of 15 residues. Trimming stripped 2 bases from V and 4 bases from J, with 15 bases between. Germline CDR1 SEHNR, CDR2 FQNEAQ (reference sequence). CDR3 residues: CASSLRDAIAYEQYF. In nucleotides, the CDR3 is TGTGCCAGCAGCTTAAGGGACGCTATAGCTTACGAGCAGTACTTC.

The V gene is TRBV9, the J gene TRBJ2-7; D possibly corresponds to TRBD2 (5 bases). V was clipped by 3 bases and J by 2 bases, with 12 bases between them. Per germline, CDR1 SGDLS and CDR2 YYNGEE. The CDR3 runs 14 residues. CDR3 residues: CASSESGGAYEQYF. The DNA of the CDR3 is TGTGCCAGCAGCGAGAGCGGTGGAGCCTACGAGCAGTACTTC. The full variable domain, completed using reference TRBV9 and TRBJ2-7, is DSGVTQTPKHLITATGQRVTLRCSPRSGDLSVYWYQQSLDQGLQFLIQYYNGEERAKGNILERFSAQQFPDLHSELNLSSLELGDSALYFCASSESGGAYEQYFGPGTRLTVT.

The chain recombines TRBV2 with TRBJ1-5, with D hard to call. This CDR3 region has 14 residues. V was cut by 7 bases and J by 1 base, with 11 bases left in between. Germline CDR1 SNHLY, CDR2 FYNNEI. The CDR3 DNA sequence: TGTGCCAGCAAGAAGGCCGGCAGCAATCAGCCCCAGCATTTT. Translated: CASKKAGSNQPQHF.

Here the CDR3 DNA reads TGTGCCAGCAGCCACGGACAGGACGAAGCTTTCTTT. Translated: CASSHGQDEAFF. This chain joins TRBV3-1 and TRBJ1-1; 7 bases fit TRBD1. The CDR3 spans 12 residues. V dropped 3 bases and J dropped 8; count of bases not matched to a gene: 3. Germline CDR1 LGHDT, CDR2 YNNKEL (reference sequence).